This T cell receptor beta chain was identified during a study of post-analysis software for immune sequencing data. Study-wide points: TRBV5-6, TRBV5-1 and TRBV20-1 were among 4 or 5 TRBV segments more frequent in patients than controls. Samples made in the same batch grouped tightly together by F measure.

A note on this clonotype: What it binds is not known.

Unique molecular identifiers tagged the TCR beta cDNA libraries. Between roughly 0.9 and 11 million T cells gave rise to some 490,000 cDNA molecules. From the PCR reads, TCRdb called clonotypes with MiXCR, one entry per CDR3 protein. The sample has about 820,000 distinct CDR3 sequences, 53% seen once; the top ten hold under 6%. Trimming took 6 bases from V and 2 from J, leaving 14 bases between them. The CDR3 sequence is 13 residues long. The germline V gene encodes CDR1 DFQATT and CDR2 SNEGSKA (reference sequence). The chain links TRBV20-1 to TRBJ2-7; TRBD1 is a possible D gene (6 bases). The sample consisted of blood. The TCR sequence derives from a girl between 5 and 17 years old with multiple sclerosis. The CDR3 protein is CSATTGWPYEQYF. As DNA, the CDR3 is TGCAGTGCAACGACAGGATGGCCCTACGAGCAGTACTTC.